These 19 T cell receptor beta chains came from one sample sequenced in a study of blood T cells in healthy people across ages. Then a second PCR, running roughly 7 to 11 cycles, was carried out with a sample-barcoded 5' primer and a J-beta primer mix. TCRdb passed the 5' RACE reads through MiXCR, listing each CDR3 protein once. This table has about 500,000 distinct CDR3 sequences, around 24% appearing once. The sample also formed part of further work on T cells of mothers and their children.

Sequencing was done on a sample of blood. Receptors were obtained from a boy younger than 18 in good health.

This clonotype was seen only a few times. J is TRBJ2-2 and V is TRBV4-3; 11 nucleotides agree with TRBD2. This CDR3 comprises 16 residues. Trimming took 2 bases from V and 4 from J; bases not matched to a gene: 3. Germline V CDR1 and CDR2: LGHNA, YSLEER. DNA of the CDR3: TGCGCCAGCAGCCAAATCCTAGCGGGGGGCACCGGGGAGCTGTTTTTT. The encoded protein is CASSQILAGGTGELFF.

This clonotype was seen a few times. The V and J genes are TRBV7-9 and TRBJ2-5; the D gene is possibly TRBD2 (6 bases). The J call may be in error: the DNA end matches TRBJ2-1 better. Germline loops: CDR1 SEHNR, CDR2 FQNEAQ (reference sequence). There are 14 residues in the CDR3. CDR3 DNA: TGTGCCAGCAGCTTATCCACTAGCACCAATGAGCAGTTCTTC. This codes for CASSLSTSTNEQFF.

This clonotype has only a few counts. V and J are TRBV9 and TRBJ1-3, with TRBD1 as a possible D gene (5 bases). Germline V gene sequence: CDR1 SGDLS, CDR2 YYNGEE. The CDR3 sequence is 13 residues long. Between the trimmed V and J ends, which lost 0 bases and 4 bases, there was a span of 5 bases. CDR3 coding DNA: TGTGCCAGCAGCGTAGGGGGGGGAAACACCATATATTTT. Amino acids: CASSVGGGNTIYF.

This chain uses TRBV5-1 with TRBJ2-7; D may be TRBD2 (6 bases). Trimming shortened V by 4 bases and J by 6 bases, and 11 bases separated the two germline ends. The germline CDR1 and CDR2 sequences are SGHRS and YFSETQ. This CDR3 comprises 12 residues. The CDR3 nucleotides read TGCGCCAGCAGCCAGAGGAGGGGCGAGCAGTACTTC. Translated: CASSQRRGEQYF. The variable domain in full, with the rest retrieved from reference TRBV5-1 and TRBJ2-7, is KAGVTQTPRYLIKTRGQQVTLSCSPISGHRSVSWYQQTPGQGLQFLFEYFSETQRNKGNFPGRFSGRQFSNSRSEMNVSTLELGDSALYLCASSQRRGEQYFGPGTRLTVT.

The rearrangement uses TRBV7-2 and TRBJ2-7, with 7 bases aligning to TRBD2. Trimming at V came to 5 bases and at J to 7 bases, leaving 17 bases not matched to a gene. This CDR3 contains 16 residues. Per germline, CDR1 SGHTA and CDR2 FQGNSA. The CDR3 region has the DNA TGTGCCAGCAGCCCAAGGGCTAGCGGCAGAGTACAGGAGCAGTACTTC. As protein: CASSPRASGRVQEQYF.

V is TRBV7-9 and J is TRBJ2-6; 8 bases map to TRBD1. V lost 2 bases, J lost 2 bases, and 2 bases stayed unmatched. There are 16 residues in the CDR3. Germline V gene data show CDR1 as SEHNR and CDR2 as FQNEAQ (reference sequence). CDR3: CASSLSTGAGANVLTF. CDR3 coding DNA: TGTGCCAGCAGCTTATCGACAGGGGCTGGGGCCAACGTCCTGACTTTC.

CDR3 amino acids: CASSLLKGGSEQFF. The DNA of the CDR3 is TGTGCCAGCAGTTTACTTAAGGGGGGGAGTGAGCAGTTCTTC. The chain has TRBV27 and TRBJ2-1, with a possible D match to TRBD2 (7 bases). The V and J ends lost 2 bases and 9 bases respectively, with 14 bases between them. CDR3 length equals 14 residues. Germline V gene lookup returns CDR1 MNHEY and CDR2 SMNVEV (reference sequence).

This clonotype appeared a few times. This chain joins TRBV5-1 and TRBJ2-6, with TRBD1 as a possible D gene (6 bases). The CDR3 is made up of 19 amino acids. CDR1 SGHRS and CDR2 YFSETQ come from the germline V gene. V was trimmed by 0 bases and J by 0 bases, leaving 16 bases between them. The DNA for the CDR3 is TGCGCCAGCAGCTTGGCAACAGGGATAACTCTCTCTGGGGCCAACGTCCTGACTTTC. Translated: CASSLATGITLSGANVLTF.

The V call is TRBV28, the J call TRBJ1-3; 8 nucleotides line up with TRBD1. This CDR3 has 16 residues. CDR1 MDHEN and CDR2 SYDVKM come from the germline V gene. Trimming took 5 bases from V and 2 from J; bases not matched to a gene: 8. CDR3 in DNA: TGTGCCAGCAGTATATACGACAGGGGTACTGGAAACACCATATATTTT. Residues: CASSIYDRGTGNTIYF.

V is TRBV27 and J is TRBJ1-2; TRBD1 matches at 7 bases. J was trimmed by 5 bases and V by 5 bases; bases with no gene match: 8. The CDR3 is made up of 14 amino acids. Germline CDR1 is MNHEY and CDR2 is SMNVEV (reference sequence). The CDR3 sequence: CASSTLTGEYGYTF. CDR3 in DNA: TGTGCCAGCAGTACCCTAACAGGGGAATATGGCTACACCTTC.

A word on this clonotype: One end of the junction fails to match germline, which may point to a read error. This sequence joins TRBV20-1 and TRBJ2-2; 14 bases align to TRBD2. The germline gives CDR1 DFQATT, CDR2 SNEGSKA (reference sequence). This CDR3 region has 19 residues. CDR3 nucleotides: TGCAGTGCGGAGGGGACTAGCGGGGGCCCGTTCGCGAACACCGGGGAGCTGTCTTTT. Translation gives CSAEGTSGGPFANTGELSF.

The J gene is TRBJ2-7, the V gene TRBV6-1; 9 bases agree with TRBD1. The germline V gene has CDR1 MNHNS and CDR2 SASEGT. Losses at the gene ends were 2 bases for V and 0 bases for J; bases not matched to a gene: 2. The CDR3 extends over 15 amino acids. DNA for the CDR3: TGTGCCAGCAGTGAAATGGGACAGGGCTCCTACGAGCAGTACTTC. Its translation is CASSEMGQGSYEQYF.

V gene TRBV6-2 or TRBV6-3 combines with J gene TRBJ2-4; possible D gene TRBD1, 6 bases. V was pared by 8 bases and J by 7 bases, with 18 bases between. Germline CDR1 MNHEY, CDR2 SVGEGT. The CDR3 covers 14 residues. As DNA, the CDR3 is TGTGCCAGCGCGGCCGACAGGAGGATTAACATTCAGTACTTC. Amino acid sequence: CASAADRRINIQYF.

J is TRBJ1-2 and V is TRBV19, with no clear D. The ends were cut back, 8 bases at V and 5 bases at J, with 12 bases in the middle. The CDR3 length is 12 residues. Germline CDR1 LNHDA, CDR2 SQIVND (reference sequence). CDR3 region: CASDRGWYGYTF. The CDR3, as DNA: TGTGCCAGTGATCGGGGTTGGTATGGCTACACCTTC.

The V call is TRBV7-9, the J call TRBJ2-5; D perhaps matches TRBD2 (6 bases). CDR1 and CDR2 from the germline V gene are SEHNR and FQNEAQ (reference sequence). CDR3 length equals 12 residues. Trimming removed 11 bases at V and 3 bases at J, with 13 bases between. The CDR3 spells CAGSGLKETQYF. As DNA, the CDR3 is TGTGCCGGCTCGGGACTCAAAGAGACCCAGTACTTC.

The V call is TRBV27, the J call TRBJ1-4, with 9 bases lining up with TRBD1. After removal of 6 bases from V and 9 bases from J, the junction contained 11 bases not matched to a gene. Germline V gene sequence: CDR1 MNHEY, CDR2 SMNVEV (reference sequence). This CDR3 has 15 residues. The CDR3 sequence is CASRPPRDREQKLFF. The CDR3 region has the DNA TGTGCCAGCAGACCTCCCCGGGACAGGGAACAAAAACTGTTTTTT. Combining the CDR3 with reference TRBV27 and TRBJ1-4 gives the whole variable domain EAQVTQNPRYLITVTGKKLTVTCSQNMNHEYMSWYRQDPGLGLRQIYYSMNVEVTDKGDVPEGYKVSRKEKRNFPLILESPSPNQTSLYFCASRPPRDREQKLFFGSGTQLSVL.

The chain links TRBV12-5 to TRBJ2-1; 9 positions match TRBD1. The germline V gene encodes CDR1 LGHNT and CDR2 FRNRAP. V dropped 2 bases and J dropped 6; count of bases not matched to a gene: 11. The CDR3 contains 17 residues. The CDR3 DNA reads as TGTGCTAGTGGTTTGCCGCGACAGGGGGTTGCCTGCAATGAGCAGTTCTTC. Its protein is CASGLPRQGVACNEQFF.

This clonotype was observed a few times. This chain links TRBV6-1 with TRBJ2-1; 13 bases match TRBD2. CDR3 length equals 19 residues. From germline, CDR1 is MNHNS and CDR2 SASEGT. Trimming took 4 bases from V and 2 from J; bases not matched to a gene: 11. CDR3 coding DNA: TGTGCCAGCAGTGCGCCCGGACTAGCGGGAGTGCAGGCCTACAATGAGCAGTTCTTC. This codes for CASSAPGLAGVQAYNEQFF.

V usage is TRBV7-9 and J usage is TRBJ1-2; no firm D call. CDR1 and CDR2 (germline): SEHNR, FQNEAQ (reference sequence). The CDR3 has 14 amino acids. Deletions cut 5 bases from V and 4 bases from J, with 14 bases between. CDR3 in amino acids: CASSDSRRGYGYTF. The CDR3 DNA reads as TGTGCCAGCAGCGATAGCCGGCGGGGCTATGGCTACACCTTC.